This T cell receptor beta chain was identified during a study of cytomegalovirus exposure and HLA in healthy donors. Study conclusions and caveats: Later examination showed HLA-associated TCR beta chains had greater clonal expansion than equally common others. A later analysis revealed that TCR association rates differed between HLA loci, peaking at DRB1 and bottoming out at HLA-C. Accounts indicate the classifier identified cytomegalovirus status with strong specificity and sensitivity.

V lost 4 bases and J 7 bases, leaving 9 bases between the germline ends. This CDR3 has 12 residues. The germline V gene has CDR1 MDHEN and CDR2 SYDVKM. As for this clone: The target antigen is unknown.

The PCR used 60 Vbeta and 13 Jbeta primers. Source study methods: A follow-up analysis tallied tens of millions of unique TCR beta chains, roughly 11 million shared. The data were produced by immunoSEQ multiplex PCR, yet TCRdb's version contains in-frame clones alone and is incomplete. Clone size and the V and J calls come from that table; the DNA yielded D and trimming. This sample's table reports about 83,000 clones. Sequencing used PBMCs. The source is a man between 18 and 35 years old in good health and CMV-seropositive. The chain links TRBV28 to TRBJ2-3, with D possibly being TRBD1 (5 bases). DNA of the CDR3: TGTGCCAGCAGTTCTCCAGGGTATACGCAGTATTTT. Its translation is CASSSPGYTQYF.